The rows below give T cell receptor beta chains drawn from one sample of a study of CD8 T cells in Susac syndrome. TCRdb processed the immunoSEQ multiplex PCR reads anew with MiXCR; each CDR3 protein has one entry. The profile shows 150,000 to 160,000 distinct CDR3 sequences, around 95% of them singletons. Sequencing used CD8+ T cells from PBMCs. Every receptor here comes from a human donor with multiple sclerosis. The CDR3 runs from the conserved cysteine through the conserved F or W. D genes are given only for firm matches. The size field is filled for only some rows; it gives once, few, many or a size class.

size	V	J	D	CDR3	DNA
-	TRBV3-1	TRBJ2-5	TRBD2	CASSQGTSGGTQYF	TGTGCCAGCAGCCAAGGGACTAGCGGGGGGACCCAGTACTTC
-	TRBV20-1	TRBJ1-5	-	CSASRGAEGNQPQHF	TGCAGTGCTAGTCGGGGGGCCGAAGGCAATCAGCCCCAGCATTTT
-	TRBV29-1	TRBJ2-3	-	CGGGPIDTQYF	TGCGGTGGAGGGCCGATAGATACGCAGTATTTT
-	TRBV27	TRBJ2-7	-	CASSSLDRLYEQYF	TGTGCCAGCAGTTCTTTGGACAGACTGTACGAGCAGTACTTC
-	TRBV27	TRBJ2-2	-	CASSLSNTGELFF	TGTGCCAGCAGTTTATCCAACACCGGGGAGCTGTTTTTT
once	TRBV20-1	TRBJ2-7	-	CSAREDGTYEQYF	TGCAGTGCTAGGGAGGACGGTACCTACGAGCAGTACTTC
-	TRBV7-9	TRBJ2-1	-	CASTGTPRANEQFF	TGTGCCAGCACCGGGACTCCGAGAGCTAATGAGCAGTTCTTC
-	TRBV20-1	TRBJ2-1	-	CSARDLVGPYNEQFF	TGCAGTGCTAGAGATTTGGTGGGGCCCTACAATGAGCAGTTCTTC
-	TRBV12-3/TRBV12-4	TRBJ2-2	-	CASSPAGELFF	TGTGCCAGCAGCCCCGCGGGGGAGCTGTTTTTT
-	TRBV12-3/TRBV12-4	TRBJ2-3	TRBD2	CASSPSGSGTDTQYF	TGTGCCAGCAGTCCGAGCGGGAGCGGCACAGATACGCAGTATTTT
-	TRBV27	TRBJ1-2	TRBD1	CASSFGTASSNYGYTF	TGTGCCAGCAGTTTTGGGACAGCGTCCTCCAACTATGGCTACACCTTC
-	TRBV29-1	TRBJ1-1	-	CSAPAGAEAFF	TGCAGCGCCCCAGCGGGGGCCGAAGCTTTCTTT
-	TRBV27	TRBJ1-2	-	CASSFGETGYGYTF	TGTGCCAGCAGTTTCGGGGAGACGGGCTATGGCTACACCTTC
-	TRBV27	TRBJ2-3	-	CASGGRGTDTQYF	TGTGCCAGCGGGGGAAGAGGCACAGATACGCAGTATTTT
-	TRBV27	TRBJ1-1	-	CASSFGASTEAFF	TGTGCCAGCAGTTTCGGGGCCTCCACTGAAGCTTTCTTT
-	TRBV5-8	TRBJ1-2	TRBD1	CASNSLDRGPYGYTF	TGTGCCAGCAACTCCCTGGACAGGGGGCCCTATGGCTACACCTTC
-	TRBV20-1	TRBJ1-6	TRBD1	CSARDGQGASYNSPLHF	TGCAGTGCTAGAGATGGACAGGGGGCCTCCTATAATTCACCCCTCCACTTT
-	TRBV30	TRBJ2-7	-	CAWRDNTYEQYF	TGTGCCTGGAGGGACAATACCTACGAGCAGTACTTC
-	TRBV5-1	TRBJ2-5	TRBD2	CASSAWWGAGESETQYF	TGCGCCAGCAGCGCCTGGTGGGGAGCGGGGGAATCAGAGACCCAGTACTTC
-	TRBV28	TRBJ2-7	-	CASRWRGSPNYEQYF	TGTGCCAGCAGATGGAGGGGATCCCCTAACTACGAGCAGTACTTC
-	TRBV6-5	TRBJ2-3	TRBD1	CASARGPSTDTQYF	TGTGCCAGCGCCAGGGGGCCTAGCACAGATACGCAGTATTTT
-	TRBV29-1	TRBJ1-2	TRBD1	CSVGTGIGLDGYTF	TGCAGCGTCGGGACAGGAATAGGTTTGGATGGCTACACCTTC
-	TRBV29-1	TRBJ2-7	-	CSVEETYEQYF	TGCAGCGTTGAAGAGACCTACGAGCAGTACTTC
-	TRBV20-1	TRBJ2-7	-	CSARDLSYEQYF	TGCAGTGCTAGGGACCTCTCCTACGAGCAGTACTTC
once	TRBV29-1	TRBJ2-3	-	CSVEKGGRPDTQYF	TGCAGCGTTGAAAAGGGGGGCCGGCCAGATACGCAGTATTTT
-	TRBV20-1	TRBJ2-4	-	CSASDLKQNIQYF	TGCAGTGCTTCTGACTTGAAGCAAAACATTCAGTACTTC
few	TRBV29-1	TRBJ1-1	-	CSVDGGNTEAFF	TGCAGCGTTGATGGCGGGAACACTGAAGCTTTCTTT
-	TRBV30	TRBJ1-1	TRBD1	CAWSAGQGYGRGSEAFF	TGTGCCTGGAGTGCCGGACAGGGGTATGGGAGAGGCTCTGAAGCTTTCTTT
-	TRBV6-2/TRBV6-3	TRBJ1-1	-	CASTSSGLTEAFF	TGTGCCAGCACCTCATCCGGGTTAACTGAAGCTTTCTTT
-	TRBV3-1	TRBJ2-1	TRBD2	CASSHSAVAGTPNEQFF	TGTGCCAGCAGCCACTCCGCAGTAGCGGGGACTCCCAATGAGCAGTTCTTC
-	TRBV20-1	TRBJ2-3	TRBD2	CSARPSGGLTDTQYF	TGCAGTGCCCGGCCTAGCGGGGGGCTCACAGATACGCAGTATTTT
-	TRBV15	TRBJ2-1	-	CATSRGEGYNEQFF	TGTGCCACCAGCAGAGGTGAGGGCTACAATGAGCAGTTCTTC
-	TRBV7-2	TRBJ1-1	-	CASSLAWAENTEAFF	TGTGCCAGCAGCTTAGCTTGGGCAGAGAACACTGAAGCTTTCTTT
-	TRBV19	TRBJ2-1	-	CASQDGGNEQFF	TGTGCCAGTCAAGATGGGGGGAATGAGCAGTTCTTC
-	TRBV20-1	TRBJ1-3	-	CSAKGTASGNTIYF	TGCAGTGCTAAGGGGACGGCCTCTGGAAACACCATATATTTT
-	TRBV12-5	TRBJ1-2	-	CASGEGNYGYTF	TGTGCTAGTGGGGAAGGGAACTATGGCTACACCTTC
-	TRBV9	TRBJ1-2	-	CASSAYRDTEGGYTF	TGTGCCAGCAGCGCCTACCGGGACACCGAGGGCGGCTACACCTTC
-	TRBV9	TRBJ2-3	-	CASSGELRISTDTQYF	TGTGCCAGCAGTGGGGAATTAAGGATTAGCACAGATACGCAGTATTTT
-	TRBV3-1	TRBJ1-2	-	CASSQDRLLSEGYTF	TGTGCCAGCAGCCAAGATCGTCTCCTCAGTGAGGGCTACACCTTC
-	TRBV9	TRBJ2-1	-	CASSVGAITGNEQFF	TGTGCCAGCAGCGTAGGAGCAATCACCGGCAATGAGCAGTTCTTC
-	TRBV20-1	TRBJ2-7	TRBD1	CSASDRASYEQYF	TGCAGTGCTAGCGACAGGGCCTCCTACGAGCAGTACTTC
-	TRBV20-1	TRBJ1-6	-	CSAIYVEGRSPLHF	TGCAGTGCTATATATGTGGAGGGAAGGTCACCCCTCCACTTT
-	TRBV27	TRBJ2-3	-	CASSFAAPTDTQYF	TGTGCCAGCAGTTTCGCCGCCCCCACAGATACGCAGTATTTT